This passage covers 25 T cell receptor beta chains from one sample sequenced in a study of neurological immune-mediated disorders. Each CDR3 protein is one row after TCRdb ran MiXCR on the 5' RACE reads. This sample has around 19,000 distinct CDR3 sequences, with roughly 10% found just once. The sample consisted of CD8+ T cells from blood. The origin of the receptors is a woman aged 50 to 60 in good health.

There are many counts of this clonotype. J is TRBJ2-3 and V is TRBV20-1; TRBD2 matches at 8 bases. The germline V gene has CDR1 DFQATT and CDR2 SNEGSKA (reference sequence). After removal of 0 bases from V and 3 bases from J, the junction contained 5 bases not matched to a gene. There are 15 residues in the CDR3. CDR3 loop: CSARDLGGATDTQYF. The CDR3 bases are TGCAGTGCTAGAGATCTCGGGGGGGCAACAGATACGCAGTATTTT.

This clonotype has a handful of counts. The rearrangement joins TRBV5-4 to TRBJ2-2, with unresolved D. The CDR3 runs to 14 residues. Deletions cut 4 bases from V and 4 bases from J, with 11 bases between. Germline V gives CDR1 SGHNT, CDR2 YYREEE (reference sequence). The CDR3 DNA is TGTGCCAGCAGCCCACCAATGGGCACCGGGGAGCTGTTTTTT. This sequence encodes CASSPPMGTGELFF.

The rearrangement links TRBV7-9 to TRBJ1-1, with D tentatively TRBD1 (5 bases). V was trimmed by 1 base and J by 1 base, leaving 7 bases between them. The CDR3 spans 14 residues. The germline V gene encodes CDR1 SEHNR and CDR2 FQNEAQ (reference sequence). In DNA form, the CDR3 reads TGTGCCAGCAGCTTAGACCAGGGGAACACTGAAGCTTTCTTT. Translating it yields CASSLDQGNTEAFF.

This clonotype is termed medium-sized. The J gene is TRBJ2-6, the V gene TRBV10-3; D might be TRBD1 (7 bases). The V end lost 8 bases, the J end lost 0 bases, and 14 bases lay between the germline ends. The CDR3 loop spans 16 amino acids. The germline V gene encodes CDR1 ENHRY and CDR2 SYGVKD. The CDR3 here is CAIGGTAVSGANVLTF. The CDR3 nucleotides are TGTGCCATCGGGGGGACAGCCGTCTCTGGGGCCAACGTCCTGACTTTC.

This clonotype was recorded at least ten times. The chain is built from TRBV7-3 and TRBJ2-6; D is possibly TRBD2 (5 bases). Germline loops: CDR1 SGHTA, CDR2 FQGTGA. The V end lost 5 bases, the J end lost 0 bases, and 8 bases lay between the germline ends. This CDR3 has 15 residues. As DNA, the CDR3 is TGTGCCAGCAGCCCGGACTTCTCTGGGGCCAACGTCCTGACTTTC. Protein sequence: CASSPDFSGANVLTF.

This clonotype was counted at least ten times. The chain uses TRBV7-9 and TRBJ2-1; 7 nucleotides match TRBD2. The CDR3 runs 13 residues. Germline-derived CDR1 and CDR2 are SEHNR and FQNEAQ (reference sequence). V dropped 0 bases and J dropped 10; count of bases not matched to a gene: 3. CDR3: CASSLARREEQFF. CDR3 nucleotides: TGTGCCAGCAGCTTAGCCCGGCGGGAGGAGCAGTTCTTC.

This clonotype has a count of ten or more. The gene calls are TRBV16 and TRBJ1-1; D is undetermined. The CDR3 runs to 15 residues. Germline V gene sequence: CDR1 KGHSY, CDR2 FQNENV. V lost 3 bases, J lost 0 bases, and 11 bases lay in between. CDR3 bases: TGTGCCAGCAGCCAGAGGTATCAGCTGAACACTGAAGCTTTCTTT. Translated: CASSQRYQLNTEAFF.

Many counts were recorded for this clonotype. V usage is TRBV9 and J usage is TRBJ2-7; TRBD2 matches 8 bases. Trimming removed 3 bases from V and 5 bases from J; junction bases left unmatched: 7. The CDR3 spans 14 residues. CDR1 and CDR2 from the germline V gene are SGDLS and YYNGEE. CDR3 amino acids: CASSGGGSGNEQYF. CDR3 DNA sequence: TGTGCCAGCAGCGGCGGGGGGTCGGGCAACGAGCAGTACTTC. Looking up the rest from reference TRBV9 and TRBJ2-7 gives the full variable domain: DSGVTQTPKHLITATGQRVTLRCSPRSGDLSVYWYQQSLDQGLQFLIQYYNGEERAKGNILERFSAQQFPDLHSELNLSSLELGDSALYFCASSGGGSGNEQYFGPGTRLTVT.

By sample share, this clonotype is medium-sized (0.01 to 0.1%). This chain joins TRBV6-2 or TRBV6-3 and TRBJ2-3; TRBD2 matches at 13 bases. Germline V gene data show CDR1 as MNHEY and CDR2 as SVGEGT. V gave up 4 bases and J gave up 4 bases; unmatched junction bases: 2. CDR3 size: 15 residues. The CDR3 loop reads CASSWTSGSPDTQYF. CDR3 bases: TGTGCCAGCAGTTGGACTAGCGGGAGCCCAGATACGCAGTATTTT.

This clonotype is medium-sized in the sample. V usage is TRBV11-2 and J usage is TRBJ1-6, with TRBD1 matching over 8 bases. J lost 4 bases, V lost 4 bases, and 9 bases had no gene match. Germline CDR1 SGHAT, CDR2 FQNNGV. The CDR3 spans 17 residues. As DNA, the CDR3 is TGTGCCAGCAGCTCACGGGGACAGGTCGAGTATAATTCACCCCTCCACTTT. As protein: CASSSRGQVEYNSPLHF.

This chain connects TRBV27 to TRBJ1-5; a weak D match, TRBD1 (5 bases). CDR1 MNHEY and CDR2 SMNVEV come from the germline V gene (reference sequence). This CDR3 contains 15 residues. The V and J ends lost 7 bases and 4 bases respectively, with 17 bases between them. The CDR3 sequence is CASTPDIRGNQPQHF. CDR3 coding DNA: TGTGCCAGCACCCCGGACATTCGGGGGAATCAGCCCCAGCATTTT.

The gene calls are TRBV27 and TRBJ2-7, with a weak D call TRBD1 (6 bases). V lost 6 bases and J lost 2, with 11 bases in between. CDR1 MNHEY and CDR2 SMNVEV come from the germline V gene (reference sequence). The CDR3 consists of 13 residues. The CDR3 DNA sequence: TGTGCCAGCAGGAGCAGGGGCCCCTACGAGCAGTACTTC. It specifies CASRSRGPYEQYF.

This clonotype was detected many times. The V and J genes are TRBV5-1 and TRBJ2-1; the match to TRBD1 covers 9 bases. With V trimmed by 4 bases and J by 0 bases, 17 bases remained unmatched. Germline V gene sequence: CDR1 SGHRS, CDR2 YFSETQ. CDR3 length: 20 amino acids. In DNA, the CDR3 is TGCGCCAGCAGCATACCCCGGGACAGGGCGATCATTAGCTCCTACAATGAGCAGTTCTTC. Its translation is CASSIPRDRAIISSYNEQFF.

This clonotype was detected ten times or more. The gene calls are TRBV6-2 or TRBV6-3 and TRBJ1-5; D not resolved. Germline CDR1 MNHEY, CDR2 SVGEGT. V was shortened by 3 bases and J by 7 bases, with 7 bases between the two germline ends. This CDR3 region has 12 residues. CDR3: CASSYGEQPQHF. The CDR3 region has the DNA TGTGCCAGCAGTTATGGAGAGCAGCCCCAGCATTTT.

This clonotype was detected ten times or more. CDR3 in amino acids: CASSYSNSNEQFF. DNA of the CDR3: TGTGCCAGCAGTTACTCGAATAGCAATGAGCAGTTCTTC. The chain couples TRBV6-5 to TRBJ2-1; D call uncertain. CDR1 is MNHEY, CDR2 SVGAGI, per germline. CDR3 size: 13 residues. V lost 0 bases and J lost 6, with 6 bases in between.

The table lists this clonotype with many counts. The CDR3 sequence is CASSLGRGSDEQFF. The CDR3 nucleotides read TGCGCCAGCAGCTTAGGGCGGGGGTCAGATGAGCAGTTCTTC. The V gene is TRBV5-1, the J gene TRBJ2-1; TRBD2 matches 7 bases. Per the germline V gene, CDR1 is SGHRS and CDR2 is YFSETQ. The CDR3 has 14 amino acids. V trimming: 2 bases; J trimming: 8 bases; junction bases outside the gene matches: 7.

At least ten counts were recorded for this clonotype. The chain joins TRBV3-1 to TRBJ1-6; 10 bases are shared with TRBD1. Trimming at V came to 1 base and at J to 9 bases, leaving 0 bases not matched to a gene. Germline V gene data show CDR1 as LGHDT and CDR2 as YNNKEL (reference sequence). The CDR3 spans 14 residues. The CDR3 here is CASSQGTGGSPLHF. In nucleotides, the CDR3 is TGTGCCAGCAGCCAAGGGACAGGGGGTTCACCCCTCCACTTT.

The rearrangement links TRBV5-5 to TRBJ1-5; 7 bases line up with TRBD1. With V trimmed by 3 bases and J by 4 bases, 10 bases remained unmatched. The CDR3 consists of 16 residues. CDR1 and CDR2 from the germline V gene are SGHKS and YYEKEE (reference sequence). CDR3 sequence (DNA): TGTGCCAGCAGCTGGGAGGGGGCAGGGGCGAATCAGCCCCAGCATTTT. Residues: CASSWEGAGANQPQHF.

In this sample, this clonotype turned up many times. The chain combines TRBV20-1 with TRBJ2-1; D may be TRBD1 or TRBD2 (6 bases each). The V and J ends lost 0 bases and 0 bases respectively, with 9 bases between them. Germline lookup yields CDR1 DFQATT and CDR2 SNEGSKA (reference sequence). CDR3 length equals 15 residues. The CDR3 DNA is TGCAGTGCTAGAGATGGGGGGCTCTCCTACAATGAGCAGTTCTTC. The encoded protein is CSARDGGLSYNEQFF.

This clonotype was seen repeatedly, ten times or more. This chain connects TRBV6-2 or TRBV6-3 to TRBJ1-5, with D unclear. V was cut by 8 bases and J by 0 bases, with 17 bases left in between. CDR1 and CDR2 from the germline V gene are MNHEY and SVGEGT. The CDR3 runs 16 residues. This chain's CDR3 is CASLPNQRYSNQPQHF. The CDR3 DNA follows: TGTGCCAGCCTCCCTAACCAGCGATATAGCAATCAGCCCCAGCATTTT.

This clonotype appeared many times. The chain couples TRBV5-6 to TRBJ2-1; no firm D call. Trimming removed 1 base from V and 9 bases from J, with 5 bases in between. Per germline, CDR1 SGHDT and CDR2 YYEEEE. CDR3 length equals 11 residues. The CDR3 sequence is CASSLLGEQFF. The CDR3 DNA follows: TGTGCCAGCAGCTTGCTGGGTGAGCAGTTCTTC. Together with reference TRBV5-6 and TRBJ2-1, the CDR3 gives the full variable domain: DAGVTQSPTHLIKTRGQQVTLRCSPKSGHDTVSWYQQALGQGPQFIFQYYEEEERQRGNFPDRFSGHQFPNYSSELNVNALLLGDSALYLCASSLLGEQFFGPGTRLTVL.

This clonotype was counted many times. The V call is TRBV3-1, the J call TRBJ2-1, with TRBD2 identical over 8 bases. V gave up 0 bases and J gave up 4 bases; unmatched junction bases: 5. The CDR3 loop spans 16 amino acids. The germline CDR1 and CDR2 sequences are LGHDT and YNNKEL (reference sequence). CDR3 in DNA: TGTGCCAGCAGCCAAGAGAGCGGGGGCTGGTACAATGAGCAGTTCTTC. As protein: CASSQESGGWYNEQFF.

CDR3 region: CASSPTSSGANVLTF. CDR3 bases: TGTGCCAGCAGTCCGACAAGCTCTGGGGCCAACGTCCTGACTTTC. This sequence joins TRBV27 and TRBJ2-6; D uncertain. This CDR3 has 15 residues. Germline CDR1 reads MNHEY; CDR2 reads SMNVEV (reference sequence). Trimming took off 5 bases at V and 0 bases at J, with 8 bases between the two ends.

The sample holds many counts of this clonotype. This chain joins TRBV20-1 and TRBJ2-1; 8 nucleotides match TRBD1. The trim removed 6 bases at V and 8 bases at J, leaving 9 bases unmatched. The CDR3 is 13 residues long. Germline V gives CDR1 DFQATT, CDR2 SNEGSKA (reference sequence). The CDR3 reads CSAILDRVDEQFF. CDR3 DNA sequence: TGCAGTGCCATCCTGGACAGGGTTGATGAGCAGTTCTTC.

This clonotype was recorded at least ten times. CDR3 bases: TGCAGCGTTGAGACCTCCGCGTACAATGAGCAGTTCTTC. Translating gives CSVETSAYNEQFF. The rearrangement joins TRBV29-1 to TRBJ2-1; D unclear. V lost 3 bases and J 4 bases, leaving 10 bases between the germline ends. CDR1 SQVTM and CDR2 ANQGSEA come from the germline V gene. The CDR3 extends over 13 amino acids.